Below, 2 T cell receptor beta chains from the same sample are listed, as sequenced in a study of OX40 agonist ivuxolimab in advanced cancers. Measured with immunoSEQ multiplex PCR; TCRdb has only the in-frame clones, and not every one. Here the sample spans around 50,000 clones, about 81% being singletons. Material: CD4+ or CD8+ T cells sorted from blood, obtained in a trial of the OX40 agonist ivuxolimab. The receptor set was obtained from an adult with an advanced solid tumor such as melanoma, head and neck, liver or kidney cancer.

The chain is built from TRBV10-2 and TRBJ1-4; the match to TRBD1 covers 8 bases. V lost 7 bases, J lost 3 bases, and 4 bases stayed unmatched. The CDR3 is 14 amino acids. CDR1 is WSHSY and CDR2 is SAAADI in the germline V gene. Here the CDR3 DNA reads TGCGCCAGCACTTCGACAGGGGCTAATGAAAAACTGTTTTTT. This translates into CASTSTGANEKLFF.

The chain carries TRBV7-6 and TRBJ2-5; D is undetermined. This CDR3 is 14 amino acids long. Trimming shortened V by 4 bases and J by 4 bases, and 13 bases separated the two germline ends. Per the germline V gene, CDR1 is SGHVS and CDR2 is FNYEAQ. CDR3: CASSSDWGRETQYF. The CDR3 bases are TGTGCCAGCAGCTCCGACTGGGGTCGAGAGACCCAGTACTTC.